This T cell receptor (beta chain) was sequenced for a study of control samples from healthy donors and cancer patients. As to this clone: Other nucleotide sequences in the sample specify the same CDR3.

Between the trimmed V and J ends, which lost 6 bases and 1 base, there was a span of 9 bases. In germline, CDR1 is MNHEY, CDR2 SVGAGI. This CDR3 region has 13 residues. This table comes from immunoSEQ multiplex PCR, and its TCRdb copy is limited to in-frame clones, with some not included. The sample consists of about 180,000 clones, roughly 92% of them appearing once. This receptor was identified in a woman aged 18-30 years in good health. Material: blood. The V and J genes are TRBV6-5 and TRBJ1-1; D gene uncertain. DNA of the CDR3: TGTGCCAGCAGCCGGACGGGGAACACTGAAGCTTTCTTT. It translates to CASSRTGNTEAFF.